Described below is a single T cell receptor (beta chain) sequence and its context. The data belong to a study of OX40 agonist ivuxolimab in advanced cancers. Study context: The study treated patients with ivuxolimab, an agonistic anti-OX40 (CD134) antibody. 40% to 50% of patients had received prior checkpoint inhibitor therapy.

The V gene's germline CDR1 is SGHRS and CDR2 YFSETQ. V lost 0 bases, J lost 5 bases, and 7 bases stayed unmatched. There are 16 residues in the CDR3. Blood got drawn at baseline, again on cycle 4 day 1, and then on cycle 7 day 1. Assay: immunoSEQ multiplex PCR; the TCRdb copy retains only in-frame clones and omits some. This sample yields around 57,000 clones, of which roughly 88% are seen a single time; roughly 2.3% belongs to the top ten. This clonotype originated in an adult with an advanced solid tumor such as melanoma, head and neck, liver or kidney cancer. The chain has TRBV5-1 and TRBJ1-2; TRBD1 matches at 10 bases. Specimen: CD4+ or CD8+ T cells sorted from blood, collected in a trial of the OX40 agonist ivuxolimab. The CDR3 region has the DNA TGCGCCAGCAGCTTGGGACAGGGGGCATCAGGGTATGGCTACACCTTC. Translating it yields CASSLGQGASGYGYTF.